This TCR beta chain came from a study of blood T cell repertoires in COVID-19. Background on the study: The United States, Italy and Spain provided the acute and convalescent COVID-19 samples. From T cells, B-cell-depleted T cells, or PBMCs came the material, which was cDNA or gDNA.

This CDR3 contains 16 residues. From germline, CDR1 is LNHDA and CDR2 SQIVND (reference sequence). V shed 5 bases and J shed 7 bases, with 24 bases lying between them. Study processing details: Amplified reference gene primers provided the basis for estimating nucleated cell counts. Sequencing was performed with immunoSEQ multiplex PCR; in TCRdb, only in-frame clones are kept and a portion is missing. D and trimming were read from the DNA, whereas the V and J calls and clone size are those reported in that table. The table has approximately 160,000 clones, roughly nine tenths seen once. The origin of this receptor is a man aged 60 to 69 with active or convalescent COVID-19. The V call is TRBV19, the J call TRBJ2-7; perhaps TRBD2 as D (5 bases). Sequences were obtained from peripheral blood. For the CDR3, the DNA is TGTGCCAGTAGTTCAAAAACACAGAGGGTCGTGGGAGAGCAGTACTTC. Amino acids: CASSSKTQRVVGEQYF.